The rows below give T cell receptor beta chains drawn from one sample of a study of blood T cell repertoires in COVID-19. TCRdb keeps only in-frame clones here, not all; method: immunoSEQ multiplex PCR. The table lists 250,000 or so clones, approximately 88% of them singletons. Material for sequencing was PBMCs or T cells enriched from blood (not recorded which). These TCRs come from a woman between 40 and 55 years old who had been exposed to COVID-19. Both conserved end residues are part of each CDR3. D genes are given only for firm matches. Only some rows state a clone size, as once, few, many or a class for expanded clones.

>TRBJ1-2|NA|NA|TRBV25-1
CASSERGYGYTF
TGTGCCAGCAGTGAGCGGGGGTATGGCTACACCTTC
>TRBJ1-1|NA|NA|TRBV7-2
CASSLLVEAFF
TGTGCCAGCAGCTTATTAGTTGAAGCTTTCTTT
>TRBJ1-2|NA|NA|TRBV24-1
CATSDPKLPNYGYTF
TGTGCCACCAGTGATCCCAAGCTCCCGAACTATGGCTACACCTTC
>TRBJ2-2|NA|once|TRBV29-1
CSVLEGGETGELFF
TGCAGCGTTCTCGAGGGCGGCGAAACCGGGGAGCTGTTTTTT
>TRBJ1-1|TRBD1|NA|TRBV19
CASSIQGAANTEAFF
TGTGCCAGTAGTATCCAGGGGGCCGCGAACACTGAAGCTTTCTTT
>TRBJ2-1|TRBD1|NA|TRBV19
CASSIGDRPRNEQFF
TGTGCCAGTAGTATCGGGGACAGACCCAGGAATGAGCAGTTCTTC
>TRBJ1-4|TRBD1|NA|TRBV5-1
CASSIGQGWGEKLFF
TGTGCCAGCAGCATCGGACAGGGATGGGGCGAAAAACTGTTTTTT
>TRBJ2-1|TRBD1|NA|TRBV11-1
CASSERQGFVDEQFF
TGTGCCAGCAGCGAGAGACAGGGGTTCGTGGATGAGCAGTTCTTC
>TRBJ2-5|NA|NA|TRBV25-1
CASSGGFSGTQETQYF
TGTGCCAGCAGCGGTGGTTTTAGCGGAACCCAAGAGACCCAGTACTTC
>TRBJ2-7|TRBD1|NA|TRBV5-1
CASSFRTGGRVESYEQYF
TGCGCCAGCAGCTTCAGGACAGGTGGTAGGGTTGAATCCTACGAGCAGTACTTC
>TRBJ2-2|NA|NA|TRBV7-9
CASSPRDNSLTGELFF
TGTGCCAGCAGCCCCCGGGACAACAGCTTAACCGGGGAGCTGTTTTTT
>TRBJ2-2|TRBD1|NA|TRBV9
CASSTTGTGPNRELFF
TGTGCCAGCAGCACAACCGGGACAGGGCCCAACCGGGAGCTGTTTTTT
>TRBJ2-2|NA|NA|TRBV4-2
CASSQVTSLTGELFF
TGTGCCAGCAGCCAAGTCACTAGTCTGACCGGGGAGCTGTTTTTT
>TRBJ2-3|TRBD2|NA|TRBV30
CAWSLPGRLAGWDTQYF
TGTGCCTGGAGTCTTCCCGGGCGACTAGCGGGGTGGGATACGCAGTATTTT
>TRBJ2-7|NA|NA|TRBV27
CASSLTGVPYEQYF
TGTGCCAGCAGTTTAACAGGTGTACCCTACGAGCAGTACTTC
>TRBJ1-4|NA|NA|TRBV4-2
CASSQDPGRGHEKLFF
TGTGCCAGCAGCCAAGATCCGGGCAGGGGACATGAAAAACTGTTTTTT
>TRBJ2-7|NA|NA|TRBV6-5
CASSLGGNYEQYF
TGTGCCAGCAGTTTAGGGGGTAACTACGAGCAGTACTTC
>TRBJ2-7|TRBD1|NA|TRBV27
CASSWDRGSYEQYF
TGTGCCAGCAGTTGGGACAGGGGGTCCTACGAGCAGTACTTC